This T cell receptor (beta chain) was captured in a study of blood T cell repertoires in COVID-19. About the research overall: Collection of acute and convalescent COVID-19 samples took place in the United States, Italy and Spain. The cDNA or gDNA used as material had been derived from T cells, B-cell-depleted T cells, or PBMCs.

Enrollees, roughly 18 to 90 years old, lived in roughly 24 US areas. Among Cohort 3 donors, those recovered had two negative PCRs, clearance, or symptom resolution. Per the germline V gene, CDR1 is WSHSY and CDR2 is SAAADI. This CDR3 is 14 amino acids long. The V end was cut by 2 bases, the J end by 4 bases, with 8 bases between. TCRdb's copy holds only in-frame clones and misses some; the assay was immunoSEQ multiplex PCR. The table has over 200,000 clones, more than 80% seen once. This receptor was taken from a man aged 55-75 years who had recovered from COVID-19. The J gene is TRBJ1-4, the V gene TRBV10-2; possibly TRBD1 for D (5 bases). Specimen: PBMCs or T cells enriched from blood (not recorded which). CDR3 sequence: CASSEGGNNEKLFF. CDR3 coding DNA: TGCGCCAGCAGTGAGGGGGGGAATAATGAAAAACTGTTTTTT.